This T cell receptor beta chain was identified during a study of CD8 T cells in Susac syndrome. This CDR3 is built from 13 residues. V gave up 0 bases and J gave up 10 bases, with 11 bases separating them. Germline V gene data show CDR1 as SGDLS and CDR2 as YYNGEE. The RNA, about 0.45 to 1 ug, was put through reverse transcription using random hexamers. TCRdb called the immunoSEQ multiplex PCR reads again in MiXCR, with one record for every CDR3 protein. The table includes about 150,000 distinct CDR3 sequences, around 94% detected once. Specimen: CD4+ T cells from PBMCs. The sequence was collected from a human donor in good health. The chain joins TRBV9 to TRBJ2-1; D gene uncertain. The CDR3 nucleotides are TGTGCCAGCAGCGTAGTCGGCGGTCAAGAGCAGTTCTTC. It codes for CASSVVGGQEQFF.